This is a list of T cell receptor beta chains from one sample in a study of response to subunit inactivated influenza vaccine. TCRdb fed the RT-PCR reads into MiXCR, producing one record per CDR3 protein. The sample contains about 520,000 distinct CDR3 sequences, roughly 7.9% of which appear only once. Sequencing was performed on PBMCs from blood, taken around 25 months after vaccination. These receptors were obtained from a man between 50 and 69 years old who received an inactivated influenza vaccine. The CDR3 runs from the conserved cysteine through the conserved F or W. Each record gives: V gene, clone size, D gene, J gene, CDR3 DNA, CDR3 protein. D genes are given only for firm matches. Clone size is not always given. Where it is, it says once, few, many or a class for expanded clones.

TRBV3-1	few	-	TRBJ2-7	TGTGCCAGCAGCCAAGTTATGGAGGGGTCCTACGAGCAGTACTTC	CASSQVMEGSYEQYF
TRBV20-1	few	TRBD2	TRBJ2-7	TGCAGTGCTAGAGGGCCTAGCGGGTTGGGGAGCGAGCAGTACTTC	CSARGPSGLGSEQYF
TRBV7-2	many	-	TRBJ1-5	TGTGCCAGCAGCCTCGGCAGGGTCAATCAGCCCCAGCATTTT	CASSLGRVNQPQHF
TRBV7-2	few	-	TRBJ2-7	TGTGCCAGCAGCTCTCGGAGGGCCGTCTACGAGCAGTACTTC	CASSSRRAVYEQYF
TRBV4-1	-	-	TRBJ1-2	TGCGCCAGCAGCCAAGACACGAGGAGCTATGGCTACACCTTC	CASSQDTRSYGYTF
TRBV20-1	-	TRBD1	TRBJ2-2	TGCAGTGCTACGTGGTCACAGGGGTGGGAGTCCGGGGAGCTGTTTTTT	CSATWSQGWESGELFF
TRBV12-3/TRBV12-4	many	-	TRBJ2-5	TGTGCCAGCAGTTTTCGTGGGAGGGAGACCCAGTACTTC	CASSFRGRETQYF
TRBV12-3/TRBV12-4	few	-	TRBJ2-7	TGTGCCAGCAGTTCCTCATACTCCGAGCAGTACTTC	CASSSSYSEQYF
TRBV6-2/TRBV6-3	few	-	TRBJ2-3	TGTGCCAGCAGTTACGGGGCCCCCGGGGATGGAGAAGATACGCAGTATTTT	CASSYGAPGDGEDTQYF
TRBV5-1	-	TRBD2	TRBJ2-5	TGCGCCAGCAGCATAGGGACTAGCGGAACTCAAGAGACCCAGTACTTC	CASSIGTSGTQETQYF
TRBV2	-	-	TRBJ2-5	TGTGCCAGCAGTTCTATGGGTATCCGGGAGACCCAGTACTTC	CASSSMGIRETQYF
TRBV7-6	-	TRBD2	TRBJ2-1	TGTGCCAGCAGCTTCTCTAGCGGGACTTACAATGAGCAGTTCTTC	CASSFSSGTYNEQFF
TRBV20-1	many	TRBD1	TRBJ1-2	TGCAGTGCTAGAGATTCGCGACAGGGGAATCTGCCTGGCTACACCTTC	CSARDSRQGNLPGYTF
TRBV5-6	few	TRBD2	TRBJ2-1	TGTGCCAGCAGCCCGGTCCTAGCGGGAGGGCTCGGTGGGGAGCAGTTCTTC	CASSPVLAGGLGGEQFF
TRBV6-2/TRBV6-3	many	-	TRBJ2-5	TGTGCCAGCAGCCCGGTGGAAGAGACCCAGTACTTC	CASSPVEETQYF
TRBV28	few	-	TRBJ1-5	TGTGCCAGCAGTCAGACACAAGGCAATCAGCCCCAGCATTTT	CASSQTQGNQPQHF
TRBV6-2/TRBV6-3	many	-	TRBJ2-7	TGTGCCAGCAGTTACTACTCCTACGAGCAGTACTTC	CASSYYSYEQYF
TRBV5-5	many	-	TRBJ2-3	TGTGCCAGCAGCTTGGCCTCACTAAGGGCAGATACGCAGTATTTT	CASSLASLRADTQYF
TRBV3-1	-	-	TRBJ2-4	TGTGCCAGCAGCCATGAGGGGGGGAGCCTCCACTTC	CASSHEGGSLHF
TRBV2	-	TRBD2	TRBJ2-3	TGTGCCAGCAGTGGTGGACTAGCGGGGGGAGATACGCAGTATTTT	CASSGGLAGGDTQYF
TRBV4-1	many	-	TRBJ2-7	TGCGCCAGCAGCCAAGGTATGGGCAAGACCTACGAGCAGTACTTC	CASSQGMGKTYEQYF
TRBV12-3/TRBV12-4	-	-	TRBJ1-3	TGTGCCAGCAGTTGGGGGGCGCGAACTAACACCATATATTTT	CASSWGARTNTIYF
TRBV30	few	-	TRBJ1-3	TGTGCCTGGAGAGCCATCTCTGGAAACACCATATATTTT	CAWRAISGNTIYF
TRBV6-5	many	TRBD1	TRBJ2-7	TGTGCCAGCAGGTACCGGGACAGGGGTTCCTACGAGCAGTACTTC	CASRYRDRGSYEQYF
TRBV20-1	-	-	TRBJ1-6	TGCAGTGCTATCGAAACAGGGAATAATTCACCCCTCCACTTT	CSAIETGNNSPLHF
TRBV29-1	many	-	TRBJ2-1	TGCAGCGTTGTAACCTGGACAGCCAATGAGCAGTTCTTC	CSVVTWTANEQFF
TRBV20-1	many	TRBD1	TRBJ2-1	TGCAGTGCACGCACAGGGGTGGGAAATGAGCAGTTCTTC	CSARTGVGNEQFF
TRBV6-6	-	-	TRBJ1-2	TGTGCCAGCAGTGGGGACATCTATGGCTACGCCTTC	CASSGDIYGYAF
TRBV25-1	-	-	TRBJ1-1	TGTGCCAGCGGGGTGAACACTGAAGCTTTCTTT	CASGVNTEAFF
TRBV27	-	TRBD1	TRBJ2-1	TGTGCCAGCAGTCTCAGGGGGCCCTATTACTACAATGAGCAGTTCTTC	CASSLRGPYYYNEQFF
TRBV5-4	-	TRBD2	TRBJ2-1	TGTGCCAGCAGCCACGCTAGCGGAAGAGACTACAATGAGCAGTTCTTC	CASSHASGRDYNEQFF
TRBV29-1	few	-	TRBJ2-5	TGCAGCGTTACCCTAACAAGGGAGACCCAGTACTTC	CSVTLTRETQYF
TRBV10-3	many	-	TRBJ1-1	TGTGCCATCAGGAAAACCCTCAGGGGAATGAACACTGAAGCTTTCTTT	CAIRKTLRGMNTEAFF
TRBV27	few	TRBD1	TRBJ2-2	TGTGCCAGCAGTTTACTTATGGACAGGGGTCCCGGGGAGCTGTTTTTT	CASSLLMDRGPGELFF
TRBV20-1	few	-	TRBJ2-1	TGCAGTGCTAGAGTTACCTACAATGAGCAGTTCTTC	CSARVTYNEQFF
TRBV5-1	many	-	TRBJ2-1	TGCGCCAGCAGCTTGGCGCTAGCCCTCAATGAGCAGTTCTTC	CASSLALALNEQFF
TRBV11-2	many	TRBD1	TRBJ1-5	TGTGCCAGCAGCTGGGACAGGGCGCAGCCCCAGCATTTT	CASSWDRAQPQHF
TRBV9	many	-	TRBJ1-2	TGTGCCAGCAGCGTTGGCAGGGACTATGGCTACACCTTC	CASSVGRDYGYTF
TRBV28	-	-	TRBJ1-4	TGTGCCAGCAGAGATCCGAACTTTAATGAAAAACTGTTTTTT	CASRDPNFNEKLFF
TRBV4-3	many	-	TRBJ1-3	TGCGCCAGCAGCCAAGCAATTCCAGGGGCGGCGGGAAACACCATATATTTT	CASSQAIPGAAGNTIYF
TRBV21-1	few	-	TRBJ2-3	TGTGCCAGCAGCAAACGCCCTCCCACAGATACGCAGTATTTT	CASSKRPPTDTQYF
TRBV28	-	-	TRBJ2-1	TGTGCCAGCAGACCGGGTCCCTTTCGAAATGAGCAGTTCTTC	CASRPGPFRNEQFF
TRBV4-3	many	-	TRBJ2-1	TGCGCCAGCAGCCAAGAACTTGGAGGGTTTACTCACAATGAGCAGTTCTTC	CASSQELGGFTHNEQFF
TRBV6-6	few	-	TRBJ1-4	TGTGCCAGCCGGCCGGGGAGGGAAAAACTGTTTTTT	CASRPGREKLFF
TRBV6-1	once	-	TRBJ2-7	TGTGCCAGCAGCCGACTAAGCGTAGGCCACGAGCAGTACTTC	CASSRLSVGHEQYF
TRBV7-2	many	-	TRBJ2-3	TGTGCCAGCAGGGAGACAGATACGCAGTATTTT	CASRETDTQYF
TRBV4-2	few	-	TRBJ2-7	TGTGCCAGCAGCCGAACAGCCGGGACGATCGACTACGAGCAGTACTTC	CASSRTAGTIDYEQYF
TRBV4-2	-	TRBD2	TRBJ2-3	TGTGCCAGCAGCCAACTGGGACTAGCGGGAGAAGGGGAGGGCACAGATACGCAGTATTTT	CASSQLGLAGEGEGTDTQYF
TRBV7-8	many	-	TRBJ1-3	TGTGCCAGCACTTGGGCGGTCAACTCTGGAAACACCATATATTTT	CASTWAVNSGNTIYF
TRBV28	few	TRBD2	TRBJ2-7	TGTGCCAGCACCCCCTCAGGGGCTAGCGGGAGTGTTCCCACCTACGAGCAGTACTTC	CASTPSGASGSVPTYEQYF
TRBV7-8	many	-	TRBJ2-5	TGTGCCAGCAGCTTAGCGATCGGATCTGGAGAGACCCAGTACTTC	CASSLAIGSGETQYF
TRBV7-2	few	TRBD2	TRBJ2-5	TGTGCCAGCAGCTTAATTCTGCGACTAGCGGGGGGAGAGACCCAGTACTTC	CASSLILRLAGGETQYF
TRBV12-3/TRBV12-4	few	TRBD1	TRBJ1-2	TGTGCCAGCAGCCCTGGGACAGGGAGCCTTGGCTATGGCTACACCTTC	CASSPGTGSLGYGYTF
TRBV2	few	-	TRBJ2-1	TGTGCCTGGTTCCGAGACAATGAGCAGTTCTTC	CAWFRDNEQFF
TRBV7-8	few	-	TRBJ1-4	TGTGCCAGCAGCCCCACAACTCATACTGAAAAACTGTTTTTT	CASSPTTHTEKLFF